This T cell receptor beta chain comes out of a study of Ad26.COV2.S vaccination and SARS-CoV-2 variants (dated by TCRdb to the early 2020s). Study-level background: Vaccine-arm donors came from COV1001, a multicentre, randomized, double-blind, placebo-controlled phase I-IIa trial of Ad26.COV2.S in healthy adults. Sequencing of the TCRbeta repertoire served to evaluate the specificity and breadth of SARS-CoV-2-reactive T cell receptors following Ad26.COV2.S vaccination. Trial participants were randomized into five groups of five, in which low-dose or high-dose Ad26.COV2.S was given once or twice, or placebo was given on both occasions. Ad26.COV2.S was administered intramuscularly at 5 x 10^10 or 1 x 10^11 viral particles, either as a single shot or as two shots given 56 days apart. Blinding of investigators to trial group allocation was maintained during experiments and outcome assessment. A total of roughly 30 samples were included in the TCR-sequenced set, comprising around 19 Ad26.COV2.S vaccine recipients, 5 placebo recipients and 8 SARS-CoV-2 convalescent individuals.

V is clipped by 6 bases and J by 7 bases, and the sequence between their germline boundaries is 16 bases long. Inclusive of the bounding cysteine and phenylalanine, the CDR3 is 13 residues long. Only the CDR3 region is kept as DNA, spanning 39 bases read in frame from base 1. CDR1 and CDR2 are read off the germline V gene as MGHDK and SYGVNS. Details on this clone: There is no known antigen for this receptor. No quality values exist for individual bases; no much larger clone is one base distant.

The treatment or condition label of this sample denotes: some 19 received Ad26.COV2.S at low or high dose, single or two shots; about five received placebo; per-sample allocation not given. For vaccine and placebo recipients, the sequenced repertoires came from samples collected on day 63 after the first injection. Between 29 July and 7 August 2020, Cohort 1b enrolled some 25 adults aged 18-55 years at one site in Boston, USA. As a vaccine, Ad26.COV2.S was a replication-incompetent adenovirus type 26 vector that expressed a prefusion-stabilized SARS-CoV-2 spike protein derived from the original Wuhan strain. Findings and caveats that apply to the study as a whole: Vaccine and placebo recipients had similar non-spike TCR breadth, a finding consistent with the vaccine containing only spike. Comparing responses between vaccine doses or regimens was not something the study was powered to do. According to the authors, total T cell responses may have been underestimated by the TCR breadth and depth analyses. Ad26.COV2.S recipients had higher spike-specific TCR breadth than placebo recipients (P = 0.0014). After vaccination, substantial breadth of spike-specific CD8+ and CD4+ T cell responses was reported.

TCRbeta CDR3 regions were sequenced with the immunoSEQ Assay. After extraction, genomic DNA underwent amplification by bias-controlled multiplex PCR, followed by high-throughput sequencing. Turning to the authors' computational methods: To quantify the absolute abundance of each unique TCRbeta CDR3 region, sequences were collapsed and filtered. Usable DNA was measured by amplifying reference genes present in all nucleated cells, and TCRbeta template counts were normalized to that usable DNA to estimate T cell fraction. Repertoire TCRs were annotated as SARS-CoV-2-specific when V gene, CDR3 amino acid sequence and J gene were exactly matched to a known reactive TCR set. The reference SARS-CoV-2 TCR set was obtained from MIRA and was filtered for enrichment in COVID-19-positive ImmuneCODE repertoires, whereby public or cross-reactive TCRs were removed. Using the MIRA antigens, annotated TCRs were further analysed by specific ORF or by position within an ORF. Breadth was defined as the number of annotated unique rearrangements divided by the total number of unique productive rearrangements, and depth was defined as the summed frequency of the annotated unique rearrangements. Two-sided Wilcoxon rank-sum tests were used to compare TCR breadth between groups. The immuneACCESS repertoire file appears here via TCRdb, limited to in-frame rearrangements. These files lack a portion of the clones; in checked studies, under half of the deficit traces to unresolved V genes, and the cause of the others is not known. V, J and clone size derive from that table, while D and trimming were established from the DNA sequence. The sample contains fewer than 400,000 clones, 75% to 90% of them found a single time. The ten top clones hold roughly 3% of the sample.

The specimen was peripheral blood, collected in a trial of Ad26.COV2.S vaccine versus placebo. The origin of this receptor is a person between 18 and 65 years old who received the Ad26.COV2.S COVID-19 vaccine or a placebo. The chain was built from TRBV25-1 and TRBJ2-7; TRBD2 is a possible D gene, resting on 6 matching bases. The DNA is as follows: TGTGCCAGCAGGGGTGGAGGGGTCGAGGAGCAGTACTTC. It specifies CASRGGGVEEQYF.